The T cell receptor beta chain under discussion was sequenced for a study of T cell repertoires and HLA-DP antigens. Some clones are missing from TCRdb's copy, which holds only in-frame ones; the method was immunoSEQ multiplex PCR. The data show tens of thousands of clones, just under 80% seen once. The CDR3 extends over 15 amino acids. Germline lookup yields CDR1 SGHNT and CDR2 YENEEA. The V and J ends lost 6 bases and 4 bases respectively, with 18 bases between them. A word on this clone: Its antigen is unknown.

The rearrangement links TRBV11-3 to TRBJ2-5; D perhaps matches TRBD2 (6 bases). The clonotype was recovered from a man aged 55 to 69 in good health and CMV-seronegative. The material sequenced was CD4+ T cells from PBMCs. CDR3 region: CASSSGGASGETQYF. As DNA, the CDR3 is TGTGCCAGCAGTTCCGGCGGGGCATCGGGAGAGACCCAGTACTTC.